Each of the 28 T cell receptor delta chains below was sequenced from the same sample in a study of gamma-delta chains in newborns, infants, children. TCRdb re-called the reads using CATT. The sample carries more than 6,000 delta-chain clones, 11% recorded once. Input material: blood. The receptors were sampled from a child who was a newborn, infant or young child, either healthy, febrile or measles-vaccinated (not recorded which).

This clone is judged medium-sized (0.01 to 0.1%). The chain carries TRDV2 and TRDJ3; D ambiguous. Germline V gene data show CDR1 as GEAIGNYY and CDR2 as EKD. CDR3 length equals 19 residues. With 0 bases removed from V and 2 bases from J, the gap between germline ends came to 16 bases. The chain's CDR3 is CACDTVVGVGPWDTRQMFF. Here the CDR3 DNA reads TGTGCCTGTGACACCGTCGTCGGGGTCGGGCCCTGGGACACCCGACAGATGTTTTTC.

As concerns this clone: A read error is possible here, since a much larger clone lies one base away. The chain is built from TRDV2 and TRDJ1, with 11 bases matching TRDD3. The J gene was missing in TCRdb and was found by matching the end of the DNA to germline. Germline CDR1 GEAIGNYY, CDR2 EKD. With 0 bases clipped from V and 3 bases from J, the junction kept 17 bases outside the gene matches. CDR3 length: 20 amino acids. CDR3 amino acids: CACDTVGSSVGDTWSDKLIF. In DNA form, the CDR3 reads TGTGCCTGTGACACCGTAGGGTCCTCCGTGGGGGATACGTGGTCCGATAAACTCATCTTT.

This clone has more than one count but fewer than ten. TCRdb shows a much larger clone's protein in place of this DNA's translation, and the two differ at residue 4, likely through a read error; the protein shown is translated from the DNA. The J gene is TRDJ1, the V gene TRDV2; TRDD3 matches 8 bases. The J segment lost 0 bases and the V segment lost 5 bases, leaving 7 bases of the junction unmatched. Per germline, CDR1 GEAIGNYY and CDR2 EKD. CDR3 length: 15 residues. CDR3 sequence reads: CACGPLLGDTDKLIF. The CDR3 nucleotides are TGTGCCTGTGGCCCTTTACTGGGGGACACCGATAAACTCATCTTT.

This clone is a singleton in its sample. Without a V gene call, the J gene is given as TRDJ1. This CDR3 has 17 amino acids. CDR3: CACDTVLPQTLTDKLIF. As DNA, the CDR3 is TGTGCCTGTGACACCGTACTGCCACAAACGCTCACCGATAAACTCATCTTT.

This chain connects TRDV2 to TRDJ3; 9 bases map to TRDD3. Assignment of the J gene here rests on matching the DNA to germline, because TCRdb gives none. The V segment lost 0 bases and the J segment 10 bases; nucleotides outside the gene matches: 15. This CDR3 has 19 amino acids. Germline V gives CDR1 GEAIGNYY, CDR2 EKD. CDR3 nucleotide sequence: TGTGCCTGTGACACCGGAGGACTGGGGGACAAGAGAGAAACCCGACAGATGTTTTTC. This codes for CACDTGGLGDKRETRQMFF.

This clone was counted between two and nine times. The CDR3 protein is CACDRLGDSDTDKLIF. The DNA of the CDR3 is TGTGCCTGTGACCGACTGGGGGATAGCGACACCGATAAACTCATCTTT. V and J are TRDV2 and TRDJ1; 11 bases agree with TRDD3. CDR1 GEAIGNYY and CDR2 EKD come from the germline V gene. This CDR3 is built from 16 residues. V was clipped by 3 bases and J by 0 bases; unmatched bases: 5.

As for this clone: Its ends do not fully match the called genes, so a read error is possible. The gene calls are TRDV2 and TRDJ1; 11 nucleotides agree with TRDD3. This CDR3 spans 19 amino acids. Per germline, CDR1 GEAIGNYY and CDR2 EKD. The CDR3: CARDTVGWGIPLYTDKLIF. Here the CDR3 DNA reads TGTGCCCGTGACACCGTCGGCTGGGGGATACCCCTGTACACCGATAAACTCATCTTT.

Only a few counts were recorded for this clone. This may come from a read error, since a much larger clone is one base off. The chain is built from TRDV2 and TRDJ3; 9 nucleotides agree with TRDD3. V shed 0 bases and J 0 bases; nucleotides not matched to a gene: 2. This CDR3 region has 18 residues. The germline V gene encodes CDR1 GEAIGNYY and CDR2 EKD. The CDR3 bases are TGTGCCTGTGACACCGGGGGATACTGCTCCTGGGACACCCGACAGATGTTTTTC. The encoded protein is CACDTGGYCSWDTRQMFF.

This clone was picked up a small number of times. The translation of this DNA and the TCRdb protein of a much larger clone differ at residue 5, probably owing to a read error; the protein shown here is translated from the DNA. The chain recombines TRDV2 with TRDJ1, with 8 bases fitting TRDD3. The germline V gene encodes CDR1 GEAIGNYY and CDR2 EKD. J was trimmed by 4 bases and V by 3 bases; bases with no gene match: 9. There are 15 residues in the CDR3. The CDR3: CACDQVGYAGDKLIF. The CDR3 DNA is TGTGCCTGTGACCAAGTGGGATACGCCGGCGATAAACTCATCTTT.

The chain recombines TRDV2 with TRDJ1; 13 bases map to TRDD3. CDR1 GEAIGNYY and CDR2 EKD come from the germline V gene. With 0 bases clipped from V and 8 bases from J, the junction kept 11 bases outside the gene matches. CDR3 size: 17 residues. The CDR3 sequence: CACDTLMTGGYDRKLIF. CDR3 DNA: TGTGCCTGTGACACCCTTATGACTGGGGGATACGACAGGAAACTCATCTTT.

This clone was found a few times. The CDR3 loop is CACDTAGGQTWDTRQMFF. CDR3 bases: TGTGCCTGTGACACCGCCGGGGGTCAAACCTGGGACACCCGACAGATGTTTTTC. V gene TRDV2 combines with J gene TRDJ3, with D possibly TRDD3 on 5 matching bases. The CDR3 contains 18 residues. V was trimmed by 0 bases and J by 2 bases, leaving 13 bases between them. The germline gives CDR1 GEAIGNYY, CDR2 EKD.

By share, this clone counts as medium-sized. The chain combines TRDV2 with TRDJ1; 13 bases map to TRDD3. The CDR3 covers 17 residues. Germline CDR1 and CDR2: GEAIGNYY and EKD. With 5 bases clipped from V and 5 bases from J, the junction kept 13 bases outside the gene matches. The CDR3 sequence: CACGAGNWGIRRDKLIF. The CDR3 DNA sequence: TGTGCCTGTGGAGCCGGGAACTGGGGGATACGAAGGGATAAACTCATCTTT.

A note on this clone: With only one base between it and a far larger clone, this is likely a read error. The sample has other DNA sequences that encode this CDR3 too. V usage is TRDV2 and J usage is TRDJ1; 12 positions agree with TRDD3. This CDR3 has 16 amino acids. Germline trimming cut 1 base from V and 0 bases from J; bases unmatched to any gene: 2. CDR1 and CDR2 from the germline V gene are GEAIGNYY and EKD. This CDR3 reads CACDTLGDTNTDKLIF. The DNA of the CDR3 is TGTGCCTGTGACACTCTGGGGGATACGAACACCGATAAACTCATCTTT.

The V call is TRDV2, the J call TRDJ1, with 8 bases matching TRDD3. TCRdb records no J gene; here it was assigned by comparing the DNA to germline. Germline-derived CDR1 and CDR2 are GEAIGNYY and EKD. Trimming took 2 bases from V and 2 from J; bases not matched to a gene: 12. The CDR3 spans 17 residues. CDR3 amino acids: CACDIVGSVGDTDKLIF. The CDR3 region has the DNA TGTGCCTGTGACATAGTCGGGTCTGTGGGGGATACCGATAAACTCATCTTT.

CDR3 sequence: CACGGLGDTGDKLIF. The CDR3 bases are TGTGCCTGTGGAGGACTGGGGGATACGGGCGATAAACTCATCTTT. This rearrangement joins TRDV2 to TRDJ1; TRDD3 matches at 13 bases. Here the J gene came from matching the DNA to germline, since TCRdb omits it. The germline CDR1 and CDR2 sequences are GEAIGNYY and EKD. The V segment lost 5 bases and the J segment 4 bases; nucleotides outside the gene matches: 6. This CDR3 is built from 15 residues.

Only a few counts were recorded for this clone. A read error may produce the germline difference seen at one junction end. The gene calls are TRDV2 and TRDJ1, with 13 bases aligning to TRDD3. The CDR3 has 18 amino acids. Germline V gives CDR1 GEAIGNYY, CDR2 EKD. DNA of the CDR3: TGTGCCTGTGACACCAATTACTGGGGGATACGCCGCACCAATAAACTCATCTTT. Translating it yields CACDTNYWGIRRTNKLIF.

This clone has just a few counts. The protein recorded in TCRdb does not match the translated DNA at residue 11; the protein presented here comes from translating the DNA. V usage is TRDV2 and J usage is TRDJ2, with TRDD3 identical over 10 bases. Germline assignment: CDR1 GEAIGNYY and CDR2 EKD. The CDR3 loop spans 14 amino acids. CDR3 loop: CACDTVGDTARLFF. The CDR3 nucleotides are TGTGCCTGTGACACCGTGGGGGATACAGCACGACTCTTCTTT.

As for this clone: The same CDR3 also results from other DNA sequences found in this sample. The chain uses TRDV2 and TRDJ1; the D gene is possibly TRDD3 (5 bases). The germline V and J ends were trimmed by 0 bases and 0 bases, with 13 bases remaining between them. Germline V gene lookup returns CDR1 GEAIGNYY and CDR2 EKD. The CDR3 is 16 amino acids. As DNA, the CDR3 is TGTGCCTGTGACACCGTGGGGCAAGCCTACACCGATAAACTCATCTTT. Protein product: CACDTVGQAYTDKLIF.

The chain carries TRDV2 and TRDJ3; TRDD3 agrees at 8 bases. CDR1 and CDR2 (germline): GEAIGNYY, EKD. V dropped 3 bases and J dropped 0; count of bases not matched to a gene: 12. This CDR3 region has 20 residues. Here the CDR3 reads CACDGLLGGFSSWDTRQMFF. The DNA for the CDR3 is TGTGCCTGTGACGGCCTCCTTGGGGGATTCAGCTCCTGGGACACCCGACAGATGTTTTTC.

The J gene is TRDJ1, the V gene TRDV2; 7 bases are a match to TRDD3. As TCRdb names no J gene, one was assigned here on the basis of a DNA match to germline. V lost 4 bases, J lost 3 bases, and 28 bases stayed unmatched. The CDR3 has 21 amino acids. In germline, CDR1 is GEAIGNYY, CDR2 EKD. The CDR3 coding sequence is TGTGCCTGTGAAGGGTTATCTGGGGGGCACCCCGAGGAGCGGCGCCCCGATAAACTCATCTTT. Translated, it gives CACEGLSGGHPEERRPDKLIF.

The V call is TRDV2, the J call TRDJ1; 13 positions match TRDD3. Per the germline V gene, CDR1 is GEAIGNYY and CDR2 is EKD. The CDR3 length is 16 residues. V was clipped by 3 bases and J by 0 bases; unmatched bases: 3. The CDR3 nucleotides read TGTGCCTGTGACGGACTGGGGGATACGTACACCGATAAACTCATCTTT. It codes for CACDGLGDTYTDKLIF.

This clone was counted once. The J gene was identified as TRDJ1, and no V gene was called; the table's D gene call, TRDD3, was not cross checked with the DNA. The CDR3 runs 21 residues. CDR3 residues: CACDTVSLGDTPASHTDKLIF. CDR3 DNA: TGTGCCTGTGACACCGTTAGTCTGGGGGATACCCCTGCGAGCCACACCGATAAACTCATCTTT.

Comments on this clone: With a much larger clone just one base away, this may be a read error. The rearrangement uses TRDV2 and TRDJ3, with TRDD3 matching over 10 bases. TCRdb gives no J gene; it was assigned here by matching the DNA to germline. The CDR3 consists of 21 residues. V lost 0 bases, J lost 0 bases, and 10 bases stayed unmatched. Germline V gene sequence: CDR1 GEAIGNYY, CDR2 EKD. The CDR3 loop reads CACDTLLGDGRSSWDTRQMFF. The CDR3 DNA is TGTGCCTGTGACACCCTACTGGGGGATGGCAGGAGCTCCTGGGACACCCGACAGATGTTTTTC.

With regard to this clone: One base away lies a much larger clone, so this may be a sequencing read error. Other DNA sequences in the sample encode the same CDR3. The V call is TRDV2, the J call TRDJ3, with TRDD3 matching over 13 bases. With 0 bases clipped from V and 4 bases from J, the junction kept 2 bases outside the gene matches. The CDR3 runs 18 residues. Germline values: CDR1 GEAIGNYY, CDR2 EKD. CDR3 amino acids: CACDTVLGDTWDTRQMFF. The DNA for the CDR3 is TGTGCCTGTGACACCGTACTGGGGGATACGTGGGACACCCGACAGATGTTTTTC.

This clone was seen a few times. The chain uses TRDV2 and TRDJ1; D is undetermined. Germline lookup yields CDR1 GEAIGNYY and CDR2 EKD. This CDR3 region has 17 residues. Trimming stripped 3 bases from V and 0 bases from J, with 19 bases between. The CDR3 protein is CACDAILHSGYTDKLIF. Written as DNA, the CDR3 is TGTGCCTGTGACGCAATACTGCACTCAGGGTACACCGATAAACTCATCTTT.

This clone is classed as medium-sized. Other DNA variants within this sample encode the same CDR3. This chain connects TRDV2 to TRDJ1; 7 bases are a match to TRDD3. Germline CDR1 is GEAIGNYY and CDR2 is EKD. This CDR3 has 18 residues. J lost 0 bases, V lost 0 bases, and 12 bases had no gene match. The CDR3 DNA sequence: TGTGCCTGTGACACCGTGGGTGCTACTGGGGTCTACACCGATAAACTCATCTTT. It codes for CACDTVGATGVYTDKLIF.

This clone was recorded a few times. The V call is TRDV2, the J call TRDJ1; 7 positions agree with TRDD3. After removal of 1 base from V and 0 bases from J, the junction contained 10 bases not matched to a gene. This CDR3 comprises 17 residues. Germline assignment: CDR1 GEAIGNYY and CDR2 EKD. The CDR3: CACDTFTGVDNTDKLIF. DNA of the CDR3: TGTGCCTGTGACACTTTTACTGGGGTAGATAACACCGATAAACTCATCTTT.

For this clone: This may be a read error, as it is one base from a much larger clone. Other nucleotide sequences in the sample specify the same CDR3. This chain uses TRDV2 with TRDJ3; D is perhaps TRDD2 or TRDD3 (5 bases each). The CDR3 length is 16 residues. Germline CDR1 GEAIGNYY, CDR2 EKD. The CDR3 sequence: CACDSPSSWDTRQMFF. As DNA, the CDR3 is TGTGCCTGTGACTCTCCGAGTTCCTGGGACACTCGACAGATGTTTTTC.